These 20 T cell receptor beta chains were all obtained from the same sample, sequenced in a study of cytomegalovirus exposure and HLA in healthy donors. With 60 Vbeta and 13 Jbeta primers, the PCR was carried out. Libraries were prepared by immunoSEQ multiplex PCR; TCRdb keeps only in-frame clonotypes and omits some of them. Altogether approximately 150,000 clones are present, 78% being singletons, with the ten largest covering roughly 6.2%. Sequencing was performed on PBMCs. The receptor set was obtained from a middle-aged woman in good health and CMV-seropositive.

V usage is TRBV7-9 and J usage is TRBJ1-2, with 8 positions matching TRBD1. The V gene end was trimmed by 5 bases and the J gene end by 10 bases; junction bases not matched to a gene: 3. The CDR3 loop spans 11 amino acids. Germline V CDR1 and CDR2: SEHNR, FQNEAQ (reference sequence). CDR3 sequence (DNA): TGTGCCAGCAGCCCGGACAGGGCCTACACCTTC. Translation gives CASSPDRAYTF.

This rearrangement joins TRBV5-6 to TRBJ2-1, with 13 positions matching TRBD2. This CDR3 has 19 amino acids. Trimming cost V 1 base and J 4 bases; bases outside gene matches: 11. The germline V gene encodes CDR1 SGHDT and CDR2 YYEEEE. In DNA, the CDR3 is TGTGCCAGCAGCTTGCCCATTGGACTAGCGGGAGCAAGATACAATGAGCAGTTCTTC. This sequence encodes CASSLPIGLAGARYNEQFF.

V is TRBV5-1 and J is TRBJ2-5, with 8 bases aligning to TRBD2. CDR3 size: 15 residues. Germline assignment: CDR1 SGHRS and CDR2 YFSETQ. V was clipped by 1 base and J by 1 base; unmatched bases: 3. CDR3 amino acids: CASSLFAGGQETQYF. The CDR3 nucleotides read TGCGCCAGCAGCTTGTTTGCGGGGGGCCAAGAGACCCAGTACTTC.

This rearrangement joins TRBV5-1 to TRBJ2-7; 7 positions agree with TRBD1. The V and J ends lost 2 bases and 6 bases, in that order; junction bases with no gene match: 2. Looked up from germline, CDR1 is SGHRS and CDR2 is YFSETQ. The CDR3 has 12 residues. The CDR3 DNA is TGCGCCAGCAGCTTACAGGGGCTCGAGCAGTACTTC. It is translated as CASSLQGLEQYF.

The chain joins TRBV5-8 to TRBJ1-4; a weak D match, TRBD1 (6 bases). CDR1 is SGHTS and CDR2 is YDEGEE in the germline V gene. V lost 4 bases, J lost 1 base, and 11 bases lay in between. The CDR3 length is 15 residues. The CDR3 sequence is CASSLGQRTNEKLFF. Written as DNA, the CDR3 is TGTGCCAGCAGCCTAGGACAGCGAACTAATGAAAAACTGTTTTTT. The complete variable domain, with remaining parts taken from reference TRBV5-8 and TRBJ1-4, reads EAGVTQSPTHLIKTRGQQATLRCSPISGHTSVYWYQQALGLGLQFLLWYDEGEERNRGNFPPRFSGRQFPNYSSELNVNALELEDSALYLCASSLGQRTNEKLFFGSGTQLSVL.

The chain combines TRBV5-1 with TRBJ2-7; D is uncertain. V was trimmed by 0 bases and J by 5 bases, leaving 6 bases between them. Germline CDR1 and CDR2: SGHRS and YFSETQ. The CDR3 length is 12 residues. The CDR3 sequence is CASSLGGHEQYF. The DNA for the CDR3 is TGCGCCAGCAGCTTGGGAGGCCACGAGCAGTACTTC.

The gene calls are TRBV29-1 and TRBJ2-7, with TRBD1 matching over 9 bases. V lost 6 bases to trimming and J lost 2 bases; unmatched junction nucleotides: 5. CDR3 length: 13 residues. From germline, CDR1 is SQVTM and CDR2 ANQGSEA. The chain's CDR3 is CSVGGQGPYEQYF. The CDR3, as DNA: TGCAGCGTGGGGGGACAGGGACCCTACGAGCAGTACTTC.

The genes are TRBV21-1 and TRBJ2-2; no check of the table's D call, TRBD1, against the DNA was made. TRBV21-1 is a listed pseudogene. CDR3 size: 16 residues. The CDR3 is CASNSKRDREIGELFF. The CDR3 nucleotides are TGTGCCAGCAACTCAAAAAGGGACAGGGAAATCGGGGAGCTGTTTTTT.

This clone has only one observation. The CDR3 here is CASSVGDRVYEQYF. As DNA, the CDR3 is TGTGCCAGCAGCGTAGGAGACAGGGTCTACGAGCAGTACTTC. The rearrangement links TRBV9 to TRBJ2-7; 7 nucleotides agree with TRBD1. The CDR3 totals 14 residues. CDR1 and CDR2 (germline): SGDLS, YYNGEE. V shed 0 bases and J 3 bases; nucleotides not matched to a gene: 3.

The J gene is TRBJ1-3, the V gene TRBV19; possible D gene TRBD1, 6 bases. This CDR3 contains 16 residues. Trimming cost V 2 bases and J 0 bases, with 11 bases left between them. The germline V gene has CDR1 LNHDA and CDR2 SQIVND (reference sequence). This CDR3 reads CASSIFSTGSGNTIYF. The CDR3 DNA is TGTGCCAGTAGTATATTTTCGACAGGCTCTGGAAACACCATATATTTT.

The chain combines TRBV21-1 with TRBJ1-2; TRBD1 is taken as the D call from the table, unchecked against the DNA. TRBV21-1 is designated a pseudogene. The CDR3 is 15 residues long. The CDR3 loop reads CASSASYRTGGGYTF. The CDR3 region has the DNA TGTGCCAGCAGCGCGTCTTATCGGACAGGGGGTGGCTACACCTTC.

The chain has TRBV28 and TRBJ1-1; the D is unclear. This CDR3 is 17 amino acids long. CDR1 is MDHEN, CDR2 SYDVKM, per germline. The V end was cut by 2 bases, the J end by 4 bases, with 20 bases between. The chain's CDR3 is CASSLRGSEGRSTEAFF. CDR3 coding DNA: TGTGCCAGCAGTTTACGGGGTTCAGAGGGCAGATCCACTGAAGCTTTCTTT. Supplemented by reference TRBV28 and TRBJ1-1, the full variable domain reads DVKVTQSSRYLVKRTGEKVFLECVQDMDHENMFWYRQDPGLGLRLIYFSYDVKMKEKGDIPEGYSVSREKKERFSLILESASTNQTSMYLCASSLRGSEGRSTEAFFGQGTRLTVV.

The CDR3 DNA sequence: TGTGCCAGCAGCCCGCGGGGACTAGCGGGTTACAATGAGCAGTTCTTC. Translating gives CASSPRGLAGYNEQFF. The gene calls are TRBV2 and TRBJ2-1; 12 bases fit TRBD2. CDR3 length equals 16 residues. Germline assignment: CDR1 SNHLY and CDR2 FYNNEI. V gave up 6 bases and J gave up 4 bases; unmatched junction bases: 7.

The chain employs TRBV18 and TRBJ1-5; TRBD1 matches at 7 bases. The V gene end was trimmed by 3 bases and the J gene end by 5 bases; junction bases not matched to a gene: 4. Germline loops: CDR1 KGHSH, CDR2 LQKENI. This CDR3 spans 14 amino acids. The CDR3: CASSPGQADQPQHF. In DNA form, the CDR3 reads TGTGCCAGCTCACCCGGACAGGCGGATCAGCCCCAGCATTTT. Full variable domain (rest looked up from reference TRBV18 and TRBJ1-5): NAGVMQNPRHLVRRRGQEARLRCSPMKGHSHVYWYRQLPEEGLKFMVYLQKENIIDESGMPKERFSAEFPKEGPSILRIQQVVRGDSAAYFCASSPGQADQPQHFGDGTRLSIL.

V and J are TRBV19 and TRBJ1-4; tentative D call: TRBD1 (5 bases). Germline V CDR1 and CDR2: LNHDA, SQIVND (reference sequence). The CDR3 covers 12 residues. Deletions cut 3 bases from V and 8 bases from J, with 7 bases between. DNA of the CDR3: TGTGCCAGTAGTATTGGGGGGGAAAAACTGTTTTTT. Protein: CASSIGGEKLFF.

J is TRBJ2-3 and V is TRBV7-2, with D maybe TRBD2 (8 bases). The CDR3 runs to 14 residues. Germline values: CDR1 SGHTA, CDR2 FQGNSA. Trimming shortened V by 2 bases and J by 7 bases, and 13 bases separated the two germline ends. For the CDR3, the DNA is TGTGCCAGCAGCTTAACGGGAGGGGGCTATACGCAGTATTTT. This encodes CASSLTGGGYTQYF.

V usage is TRBV29-1 and J usage is TRBJ1-1; 9 bases fit TRBD1. CDR3 length: 14 amino acids. Germline V lookup: CDR1 SQVTM, CDR2 ANQGSEA. After removal of 3 bases from V and 11 bases from J, the junction contained 13 bases not matched to a gene. CDR3 nucleotides: TGCAGCGTTGATATGAACAAACAGGGGGCGACGGCTTTCTTT. Translated, it gives CSVDMNKQGATAFF.

The chain uses TRBV19 and TRBJ1-1; TRBD1 matches at 9 bases. Trimming cost V 10 bases and J 4 bases; bases outside gene matches: 10. The CDR3 has 14 amino acids. Germline CDR1 is LNHDA and CDR2 is SQIVND (reference sequence). The CDR3 here is CATYPGTGTTEAFF. CDR3 nucleotides: TGTGCCACCTACCCCGGGACAGGGACCACTGAAGCTTTCTTT.

The V and J genes are TRBV5-1 and TRBJ2-5, with TRBD1 matching 7 bases. The CDR3 has 13 residues. Trimming took 3 bases from V and 3 from J; bases not matched to a gene: 2. Germline CDR1 is SGHRS and CDR2 is YFSETQ. The CDR3 bases are TGCGCCAGCAGCTGGGGACAGAAAGAGACCCAGTACTTC. Protein: CASSWGQKETQYF.

The chain employs TRBV30 and TRBJ2-7; 8 nucleotides match TRBD2. CDR3 length: 12 amino acids. In germline, CDR1 is GTSNPN, CDR2 SVGIG (reference sequence). V was clipped by 2 bases and J by 6 bases; unmatched bases: 3. The CDR3 DNA sequence: TGTGCCTGGAGTAGCGGGAGTCGCGAGCAGTACTTC. Its protein is CAWSSGSREQYF. Full variable domain (remainder filled in from reference TRBV30 and TRBJ2-7): SQTIHQWPATLVQPVGSPLSLECTVEGTSNPNLYWYRQAAGRGLQLLFYSVGIGQISSEVPQNLSASRPQDRQFILSSKKLLLSDSGFYLCAWSSGSREQYFGPGTRLTVT.